The 5 T cell receptor beta chains presented below share a single source sample, sequenced in a study of patients and donors after allogeneic stem cell transplantation. TCRdb reprocessed the RT-PCR reads with MiXCR, giving one entry per CDR3 protein. In the table there are approximately 200,000 distinct CDR3 sequences, 38% of which are singletons. The sequenced sample consisted of blood, either unsorted or a sorted T cell fraction (not recorded which). The origin of the receptors is a human donor who was either an allogeneic HSCT recipient or a stem cell or donor lymphocyte infusion donor (not recorded which). It is not recorded whose cells these are; they may come from a transplant donor.

J is TRBJ2-5 and V is TRBV19, with D tentatively TRBD1 or TRBD2 (6 bases each). Germline CDR1 is LNHDA and CDR2 is SQIVND (reference sequence). The CDR3 totals 14 residues. Trimming stripped 1 base from V and 5 bases from J, with 11 bases between. The CDR3 loop is CASSIGGLAETQYF. Here the CDR3 DNA reads TGTGCCAGTAGTATAGGGGGGCTAGCGGAGACCCAGTACTTC.

This clonotype was found a few times. V is TRBV28 and J is TRBJ1-6; 7 bases line up with TRBD1. This CDR3 has 14 residues. The ends lost 2 bases at V and 10 bases at J; junction bases unmatched: 5. Germline-derived CDR1 and CDR2 are MDHEN and SYDVKM. CDR3 sequence: CASSLTGDWSPLHF. CDR3 bases: TGTGCCAGCAGTTTAACAGGGGATTGGTCACCCCTCCACTTT.

The rearrangement uses TRBV5-4 and TRBJ1-6; 10 nucleotides agree with TRBD1. Germline lookup yields CDR1 SGHNT and CDR2 YYREEE (reference sequence). The CDR3 covers 15 residues. V shed 2 bases, J shed 8 bases, and the junction held 4 bases outside the gene matches. The CDR3 spells CASSFRTGGDSPLHF. The CDR3 nucleotides are TGTGCCAGCAGCTTCAGGACAGGGGGTGATTCACCCCTCCACTTT.

V gene TRBV5-1 combines with J gene TRBJ1-2, with D uncertain. V was trimmed by 4 bases and J by 0 bases, leaving 22 bases between them. This CDR3 has 18 amino acids. Germline loops: CDR1 SGHRS, CDR2 YFSETQ. The CDR3 spells CASSPQAISIQANYGYTF. In DNA form, the CDR3 reads TGCGCCAGCAGCCCGCAAGCTATCTCTATACAAGCTAACTATGGCTACACCTTC.

The CDR3 loop is CASSFSAGGAFF. The CDR3 nucleotides read TGTGCCAGCAGTTTTTCGGCAGGGGGAGCTTTCTTT. The J gene is TRBJ1-1, the V gene TRBV12-3 or TRBV12-4, with 7 bases matching TRBD1. The CDR3 is made up of 12 amino acids. V dropped 3 bases and J dropped 10; count of bases not matched to a gene: 5.